One T cell receptor beta chain is described in this entry. Its target is not known. A read error may explain this, as a much larger clone is one base away. This entry is derived from a study of blood T cells in healthy people across ages. Study-wide results and limits: Naive CD4+ cell counts and diversity both ran higher in long-lived than in aged donors.

Germline V CDR1 and CDR2: SQVTM, ANQGSEA. The CDR3 covers 14 residues. PCR was performed a second time for about 7 to 12 cycles using a sample-barcoded 5' primer and a J-beta primer mix. TCRdb called the 5' RACE reads again in MiXCR, with one record for every CDR3 protein. The sample contains 730,000 or so distinct CDR3 sequences, around 38% of which appear only once. The V and J genes are TRBV29-1 and TRBJ2-2; D might be TRBD2 (5 bases). Material for sequencing was blood. The sequence derives from a man aged 80 or over in good health. The CDR3 loop reads CSVEMGRNTGVLFF. The CDR3 DNA sequence: TGCAGCGTTGAGATGGGCAGGAACACCGGGGTGCTGTTTTTT.